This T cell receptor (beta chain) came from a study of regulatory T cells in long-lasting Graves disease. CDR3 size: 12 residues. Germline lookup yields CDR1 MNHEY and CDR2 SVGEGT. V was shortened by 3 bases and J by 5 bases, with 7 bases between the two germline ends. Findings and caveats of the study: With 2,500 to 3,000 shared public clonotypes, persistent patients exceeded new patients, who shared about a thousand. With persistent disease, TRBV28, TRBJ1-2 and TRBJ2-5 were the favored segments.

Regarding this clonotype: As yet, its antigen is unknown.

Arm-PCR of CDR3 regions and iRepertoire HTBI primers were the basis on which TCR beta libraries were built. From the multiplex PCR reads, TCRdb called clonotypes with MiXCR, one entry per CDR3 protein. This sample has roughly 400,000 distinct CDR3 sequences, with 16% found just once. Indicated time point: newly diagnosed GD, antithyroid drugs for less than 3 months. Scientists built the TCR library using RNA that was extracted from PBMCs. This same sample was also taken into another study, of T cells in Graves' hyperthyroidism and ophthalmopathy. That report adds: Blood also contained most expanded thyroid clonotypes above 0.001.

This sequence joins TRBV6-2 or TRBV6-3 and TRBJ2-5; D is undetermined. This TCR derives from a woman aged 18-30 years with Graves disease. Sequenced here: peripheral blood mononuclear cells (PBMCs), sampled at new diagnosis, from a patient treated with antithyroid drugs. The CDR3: CASSYGLETQYF. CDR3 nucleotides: TGTGCCAGCAGTTATGGCTTGGAGACCCAGTACTTC.